These 23 T cell receptor beta chains were all obtained from the same sample, sequenced in a study of CD8 T cells in ankylosing spondylitis. TCRdb itself ran the 5' RACE reads through MiXCR, one entry per CDR3 protein. The sample records approximately 100,000 distinct CDR3 sequences, almost 8.5% being singletons. The sample consisted of blood, either unsorted or a sorted T cell fraction (not recorded which). These receptor sequences come from a male donor with ankylosing spondylitis or in good health (not recorded which).

The chain combines TRBV7-3 with TRBJ2-1, with D perhaps TRBD1 (5 bases). The germline V and J ends were trimmed by 4 bases and 4 bases, with 14 bases remaining between them. The germline gives CDR1 SGHTA, CDR2 FQGTGA. The CDR3 has 15 residues. The CDR3, as DNA: TGTGCCAGCAGCTCCCAGGGTGGTCTATACAATGAGCAGTTCTTC. Translated: CASSSQGGLYNEQFF.

This clonotype showed up many times. The rearrangement joins TRBV5-1 to TRBJ2-3; 7 bases map to TRBD1. Trimming at V came to 4 bases and at J to 11 bases, leaving 4 bases not matched to a gene. Germline V lookup: CDR1 SGHRS, CDR2 YFSETQ. This CDR3 comprises 11 residues. The CDR3 protein is CASSTGQEQYF. As DNA, the CDR3 is TGCGCCAGCAGCACCGGACAGGAGCAGTATTTT.

This clonotype was seen at least ten times. The gene calls are TRBV20-1 and TRBJ2-6, with D possibly matching TRBD1 (5 bases). Trimming stripped 1 base from V and 2 bases from J, with 9 bases between. The CDR3 is 15 amino acids. Germline CDR1 is DFQATT and CDR2 is SNEGSKA (reference sequence). This CDR3 is CSARVPGTGANVLTF. The CDR3 DNA sequence: TGCAGTGCTAGAGTGCCAGGGACTGGGGCCAACGTCCTGACTTTC.

This clonotype has a count of ten or more. The V and J genes are TRBV20-1 and TRBJ2-2; 8 nucleotides align to TRBD1. The CDR3 spans 17 residues. CDR1 DFQATT and CDR2 SNEGSKA come from the germline V gene (reference sequence). The V segment lost 0 bases and the J segment 6 bases; nucleotides outside the gene matches: 12. This chain's CDR3 is CSARDGTTGGFAGELFF. DNA for the CDR3: TGCAGTGCTAGAGATGGTACCACAGGGGGTTTCGCCGGGGAGCTGTTTTTT.

This clonotype came up many times. The V gene is TRBV29-1, the J gene TRBJ2-7; 7 bases line up with TRBD2. J lost 6 bases, V lost 6 bases, and 8 bases had no gene match. The CDR3 is 12 residues long. Germline V CDR1 and CDR2: SQVTM, ANQGSEA. The CDR3 sequence is CSVGGPESEQYF. Here the CDR3 DNA reads TGCAGCGTGGGAGGGCCGGAATCCGAGCAGTACTTC.

The rearrangement links TRBV29-1 to TRBJ2-1, with 10 positions matching TRBD2. J lost 4 bases, V lost 3 bases, and 12 bases had no gene match. Germline V gene lookup returns CDR1 SQVTM and CDR2 ANQGSEA. The CDR3 length is 17 residues. CDR3 sequence: CSVDASVLAGQYNEQFF. The CDR3 DNA follows: TGCAGCGTTGATGCAAGCGTACTAGCGGGGCAGTACAATGAGCAGTTCTTC.

This clonotype was observed many times. The chain combines TRBV18 with TRBJ2-7; 11 nucleotides align to TRBD2. CDR1 and CDR2 (germline): KGHSH, LQKENI. The CDR3 extends over 16 amino acids. The V gene end was trimmed by 6 bases and the J gene end by 0 bases; junction bases not matched to a gene: 7. The CDR3 nucleotides are TGTGCCAGCTCGGGGACTAGCGGCTCTATCTCCTACGAGCAGTACTTC. It translates to CASSGTSGSISYEQYF.

This clonotype was found a few times. The CDR3 sequence is CASSYSEDSYTF. The CDR3 coding sequence is TGTGCCAGCAGTTACTCCGAAGACAGCTACACCTTC. This chain joins TRBV6-6 and TRBJ1-2, with D unresolved. The CDR3 is made up of 12 amino acids. CDR1 and CDR2 (germline): MNHNY, SVGAGI (reference sequence). Trimming removed 0 bases at V and 9 bases at J, with 8 bases between.

This clonotype was seen ten or more times. V gene TRBV5-1 combines with J gene TRBJ2-5; 7 bases align to TRBD1. The CDR3 runs 17 residues. V shed 4 bases and J 2 bases; nucleotides not matched to a gene: 14. Germline-derived CDR1 and CDR2 are SGHRS and YFSETQ. CDR3 protein: CASSQGLVQGVQETQYF. Here the CDR3 DNA reads TGCGCCAGCAGCCAAGGATTGGTGCAGGGGGTGCAAGAGACCCAGTACTTC. Full variable domain (rest looked up from reference TRBV5-1 and TRBJ2-5): KAGVTQTPRYLIKTRGQQVTLSCSPISGHRSVSWYQQTPGQGLQFLFEYFSETQRNKGNFPGRFSGRQFSNSRSEMNVSTLELGDSALYLCASSQGLVQGVQETQYFGPGTRLLVL.

The J gene is TRBJ1-1, the V gene TRBV7-2, with D possibly matching TRBD1 (5 bases). V was clipped by 0 bases and J by 5 bases, with 7 bases between them. The CDR3 length is 13 residues. Per germline, CDR1 SGHTA and CDR2 FQGNSA. CDR3 DNA: TGTGCCAGCAGCTTAGCGGGGGTAACTGAAGCTTTCTTT. Protein: CASSLAGVTEAFF.

The chain couples TRBV7-2 to TRBJ2-3; TRBD2 aligns across 14 bases. The J segment lost 3 bases and the V segment lost 5 bases, leaving 7 bases of the junction unmatched. This CDR3 region has 17 residues. Per the germline V gene, CDR1 is SGHTA and CDR2 is FQGNSA. The CDR3 protein is CASSPGLAGAKTDTQYF. The CDR3 DNA sequence: TGTGCCAGCAGCCCGGGACTAGCGGGAGCCAAGACAGATACGCAGTATTTT.

This clonotype was found many times. This chain uses TRBV28 with TRBJ2-4; no reliable D call. The CDR3 is 12 residues long. Per the germline V gene, CDR1 is MDHEN and CDR2 is SYDVKM. V lost 4 bases to trimming and J lost 8 bases, with 9 bases between them. DNA for the CDR3: TGTGCCAGCAGTTCCGACAAGGACATTCAGTACTTC. Translating it yields CASSSDKDIQYF.

This clonotype was observed a handful of times. The CDR3: CSASRGSTNEKLFF. CDR3 DNA: TGCAGTGCTAGCAGGGGGTCAACTAATGAAAAACTGTTTTTT. The genes are TRBV20-1 and TRBJ1-4, with 7 bases aligning to TRBD1. This CDR3 region has 14 residues. Germline loops: CDR1 DFQATT, CDR2 SNEGSKA (reference sequence). The junction had 1 base not matched to a gene; V was cut back by 3 bases and J by 0 bases.

This clonotype was found many times. V gene TRBV4-3 combines with J gene TRBJ2-2, with D possibly TRBD1 on 5 matching bases. The CDR3 loop spans 17 amino acids. V was shortened by 0 bases and J by 3 bases, with 14 bases between the two germline ends. Germline V gene lookup returns CDR1 LGHNA and CDR2 YSLEER. CDR3 in amino acids: CASSQEPGRVDTGELFF. In DNA, the CDR3 is TGCGCCAGCAGCCAAGAACCGGGCAGGGTGGACACCGGGGAGCTGTTTTTT.

Many counts were recorded for this clonotype. Mismatch with germline at one junction end may stem from a read error. This chain joins TRBV7-7 and TRBJ2-1; 7 nucleotides line up with TRBD1. The CDR3 is 14 residues long. The germline CDR1 and CDR2 sequences are SSHAT and FNYEAQ (reference sequence). The CDR3 DNA reads TGTGCTAGCAGTCTGGGGACAGCCTACAATGAGCAGTTCTTC. Its protein product is CASSLGTAYNEQFF.

The chain links TRBV7-2 to TRBJ2-1; D is possibly TRBD1 (7 bases). Germline loops: CDR1 SGHTA, CDR2 FQGNSA. Trimming shortened V by 4 bases and J by 15 bases, and 19 bases separated the two germline ends. The CDR3 totals 13 residues. The DNA of the CDR3 is TGTGCCAGCAGCTCAGGGGGGAACTCCCTTCCGTTCTTC. It yields the protein CASSSGGNSLPFF.

This clonotype turned up a few times. The junction does not match germline at one end; this may be a read error. This sequence joins TRBV20-1 and TRBJ2-1, with TRBD2 matching 10 bases. Germline-derived CDR1 and CDR2 are DFQATT and SNEGSKA (reference sequence). The length of the CDR3 is 15 residues. CDR3 nucleotides: TGCTGTGCCAGTCGCTGGACTAGCGGCTACAATGAGCAGTTCTTC. It encodes CCASRWTSGYNEQFF.

This clonotype has more than one count but fewer than ten. The chain carries TRBV25-1 and TRBJ1-1, with no clear D. The CDR3 length is 13 residues. Deletions cut 5 bases from V and 4 bases from J, with 11 bases between. Per the germline V gene, CDR1 is MGHDK and CDR2 is SYGVNS. This chain's CDR3 is CASSPGIGTEAFF. The CDR3 region has the DNA TGTGCCAGCAGTCCTGGGATAGGCACTGAAGCTTTCTTT.

Ten or more counts support this clonotype. The chain is built from TRBV12-3 or TRBV12-4 and TRBJ1-4; TRBD1 is a possible D gene (5 bases). The CDR3 covers 14 residues. Deletions cut 2 bases from V and 5 bases from J, with 9 bases between. The DNA for the CDR3 is TGTGCCAGCAGTTTAAGGCAGGGCAATGAAAAACTGTTTTTT. Translated, it gives CASSLRQGNEKLFF.

This clonotype appeared many times. This sequence joins TRBV20-1 and TRBJ1-2; D is undetermined. Per the germline V gene, CDR1 is DFQATT and CDR2 is SNEGSKA (reference sequence). There are 13 residues in the CDR3. Trimming shortened V by 3 bases and J by 8 bases, and 16 bases separated the two germline ends. The DNA of the CDR3 is TGCAGTGCTAGGGACGTCCGGGGAGAGGGCTACACCTTC. Its translation: CSARDVRGEGYTF.

This clonotype was observed many times. This CDR3 is CASSLSGLAGASSSYNEQFF. The DNA for the CDR3 is TGTGCCAGCAGCTTATCCGGACTAGCGGGGGCCTCGAGCTCCTACAATGAGCAGTTCTTC. V gene TRBV7-3 combines with J gene TRBJ2-1; 13 bases are shared with TRBD2. CDR1 and CDR2 from the germline V gene are SGHTA and FQGTGA. V lost 2 bases, J lost 0 bases, and 10 bases stayed unmatched. The CDR3 covers 20 residues.

Only a few counts were recorded for this clonotype. V and J are TRBV5-3 and TRBJ1-6; 11 nucleotides line up with TRBD1. TRBV5-3 has ORF status, its function being uncertain. This CDR3 has 15 residues. V lost 4 bases to trimming and J lost 13 bases; unmatched junction nucleotides: 10. The CDR3 coding sequence is TGTGCCAGAAGCGTCGGACAGGGGGCACCCTTCCCCCTCCACTTT. This translates into CARSVGQGAPFPLHF.

This clonotype came up many times. This rearrangement joins TRBV29-1 to TRBJ1-5, with D perhaps TRBD1 (5 bases). CDR3 length equals 13 residues. V gave up 8 bases and J gave up 5 bases, with 16 bases separating them. From germline, CDR1 is SQVTM and CDR2 ANQGSEA. The CDR3 coding sequence is TGCAGCTTCAGTCGGGGGGGGGATCAGCCCCAGCATTTT. It translates to CSFSRGGDQPQHF.